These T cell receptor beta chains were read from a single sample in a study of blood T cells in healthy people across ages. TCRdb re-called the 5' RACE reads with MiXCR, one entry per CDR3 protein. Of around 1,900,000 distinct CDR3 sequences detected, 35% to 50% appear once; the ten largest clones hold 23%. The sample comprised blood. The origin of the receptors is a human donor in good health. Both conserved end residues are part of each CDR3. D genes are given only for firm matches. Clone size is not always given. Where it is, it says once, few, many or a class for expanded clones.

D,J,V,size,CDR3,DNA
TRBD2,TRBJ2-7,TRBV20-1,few,CSAQASGGSYEQYF,TGCAGTGCCCAAGCCAGCGGGGGCTCCTACGAGCAGTACTTC
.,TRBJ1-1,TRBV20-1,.,CSARHYSAGNTEAFF,TGCAGTGCTAGACACTACTCTGCGGGGAACACTGAAGCTTTCTTT
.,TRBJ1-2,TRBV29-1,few,CSVVGQWVNGYTF,TGCAGCGTTGTGGGTCAGTGGGTTAATGGCTACACCTTC
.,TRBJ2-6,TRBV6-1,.,CASSPQQSIFSGANVLTF,TGTGCCAGCTCCCCGCAACAGTCTATATTCTCTGGGGCCAACGTCCTGACTTTC
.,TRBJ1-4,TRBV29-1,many,CSVVYVEKLFF,TGCAGCGTTGTTTACGTGGAAAAACTGTTTTTT
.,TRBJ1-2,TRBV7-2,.,CASSSRAYGGYTF,TGTGCCAGCAGCTCGAGGGCCTATGGGGGCTACACCTTC
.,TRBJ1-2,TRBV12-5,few,CASAGADGYTF,TGTGCTAGTGCCGGGGCGGATGGCTACACCTTC
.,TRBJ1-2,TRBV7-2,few,CASRQGGRVGYTF,TGTGCCAGCAGACAAGGTGGACGGGTTGGCTACACCTTC
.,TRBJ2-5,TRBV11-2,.,CASSMGVSLGETQYF,TGTGCCAGCAGCATGGGAGTTTCACTCGGGGAGACCCAGTACTTC
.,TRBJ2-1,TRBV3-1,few,CASSRETGGNEQFF,TGTGCCAGCAGCCGAGAGACAGGAGGGAATGAGCAGTTCTTC
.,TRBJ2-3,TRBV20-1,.,CSARGQATTYTDTQYF,TGCAGTGCTAGAGGGCAGGCGACTACTTACACAGATACGCAGTATTTT
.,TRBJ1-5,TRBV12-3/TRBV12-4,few,CASSSGHRNQPQHF,TGTGCCAGCAGTTCGGGACACCGCAATCAGCCCCAGCATTTT
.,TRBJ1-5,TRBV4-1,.,CASSQDRSDFFNQPQHF,TGCGCCAGCAGCCAAGACCGCTCGGATTTCTTCAATCAGCCCCAGCATTTT
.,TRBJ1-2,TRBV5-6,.,CASSFRVGDGYTF,TGTGCCAGCAGCTTCAGGGTTGGGGATGGCTACACCTTC
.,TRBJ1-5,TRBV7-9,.,CASSLGIQENQPQHF,TGTGCCAGCAGCTTAGGCATACAGGAAAATCAGCCCCAGCATTTT